The 8 T cell receptor beta chains in this list originate from one sample, sequenced in a study of metastatic and nonmetastatic thyroid tumors (TCRdb year 2020). No patient had received any treatment before thyroid surgery. Libraries were constructed by PCR. TCRdb shows the sequencer as Illumina HiSeq 4000. TCRdb redid the processing of the public reads, applying fastp at Q25 and MiXCR, and retained in-frame beta chains. This sample has 3,500 to 4,500 clones in its table, and about 32% of those were observed once. The ten largest clones capture roughly 29% of the sample. The sample consisted of adjacent normal tissue. Receptors originate from a male donor with papillary thyroid cancer or a benign thyroid nodule (not recorded which). Some clones in this sample may be carry-over from other donors' samples.

This clone showed up just a few times. The V and J genes are TRBV29-1 and TRBJ2-3; D uncertain. V was cut by 6 bases and J by 11 bases, with 12 bases left in between. CDR3 length equals 10 residues. The germline gives CDR1 SQVTM, CDR2 ANQGSEA. DNA for the CDR3: TGCAGCGTCAGAACCTACGAGCAGTATTTT. Translation: CSVRTYEQYF.

CDR3: CASSPWTTDVEQYF. CDR3 in DNA: TGCGCCAGCAGCCCTTGGACAACGGACGTCGAGCAGTACTTC. The V call is TRBV5-1, the J call TRBJ2-7; the D gene is possibly TRBD1 (5 bases). The germline V gene encodes CDR1 SGHRS and CDR2 YFSETQ. The CDR3 consists of 14 residues. The V end was cut by 4 bases, the J end by 6 bases, with 17 bases between.

A few counts support this clone. The chain has TRBV27 and TRBJ2-7; TRBD2 might be the D (6 bases). Trimming took off 2 bases at V and 4 bases at J, with 12 bases between the two ends. Germline-derived CDR1 and CDR2 are MNHEY and SMNVEV (reference sequence). CDR3 length equals 14 residues. CDR3 residues: CASSLRGITYEQYF. The CDR3 DNA reads TGTGCCAGCAGTTTACGGGGGATCACGTACGAGCAGTACTTC.

The chain combines TRBV4-1 with TRBJ2-3; D is possibly TRBD1 or TRBD2 (5 bases each). Per germline, CDR1 MGHRA and CDR2 YSYEKL. CDR3 size: 13 residues. V gave up 1 base and J gave up 4 bases, with 6 bases separating them. DNA of the CDR3: TGCGCCAGCAGCCAAGTGGGGGCAGATACGCAGTATTTT. It codes for CASSQVGADTQYF.

The rearrangement links TRBV19 to TRBJ2-1, with TRBD1 identical over 8 bases. The germline gives CDR1 LNHDA, CDR2 SQIVND (reference sequence). With V trimmed by 7 bases and J by 5 bases, 7 bases remained unmatched. CDR3 length equals 14 residues. This CDR3 is CASTRTGFNNEQFF. CDR3 in DNA: TGTGCCAGTACGAGGACAGGGTTCAACAATGAGCAGTTCTTC.

There are a few counts of this clone. V gene TRBV6-2 or TRBV6-3 combines with J gene TRBJ2-3; no clear D. In germline, CDR1 is MNHEY, CDR2 SVGEGT. The CDR3 contains 14 residues. Trimming cost V 0 bases and J 6 bases, with 10 bases left between them. The CDR3, as DNA: TGTGCCAGCAGTTACTCGATGTCGTCGGATACGCAGTATTTT. Its translation is CASSYSMSSDTQYF.

This clone was seen a handful of times. One end of the junction varies from germline; a read error may be responsible. The V and J genes are TRBV29-1 and TRBJ1-2, with a tentative D call TRBD1 (6 bases). This CDR3 spans 13 amino acids. Germline loops: CDR1 SQVTM, CDR2 ANQGSEA. CDR3 nucleotide sequence: TGCAGCGTTCAAGATGCGGGGGGCTATTGCTACACCTTC. Translated: CSVQDAGGYCYTF.

This chain uses TRBV2 with TRBJ2-1; 7 bases are a match to TRBD2. The J segment lost 9 bases and the V segment lost 3 bases, leaving 8 bases of the junction unmatched. From germline, CDR1 is SNHLY and CDR2 FYNNEI. The CDR3 sequence is 14 residues long. This chain's CDR3 is CASSDSTSLSEQFF. Here the CDR3 DNA reads TGTGCCAGCAGTGACTCGACTAGCTTGTCTGAGCAGTTCTTC. The whole variable domain, filled in from reference TRBV2 and TRBJ2-1, reads EPEVTQTPSHQVTQMGQEVILRCVPISNHLYFYWYRQILGQKVEFLVSFYNNEISEKSEIFDDQFSVERPDGSNFTLKIRSTKLEDSAMYFCASSDSTSLSEQFFGPGTRLTVL.